The rows below give T cell receptor beta chains drawn from one sample of a study of blood T cell repertoires in COVID-19. Profiling relied on immunoSEQ multiplex PCR, and the TCRdb table lists in-frame clones only, not all of them. Of roughly 180,000 clones in the sample, about 84% were seen once. Sequenced material: PBMCs or T cells enriched from blood (not recorded which). The receptors originated from a woman aged 40-49 years with acute COVID-19. Each CDR3 is given with its conserved first and last residue. Each record gives: V gene, D gene, clone size, J gene, CDR3 DNA, CDR3 protein. The D gene is left open where the match is weak. For some rows the clone size is stated as once, few or many, or as a class when expanded; others skip it.

TRBV27	TRBD1	few	TRBJ1-2	TGTGCCAGCCGTTCAGGGGGCCCTTCGGGGGGCTACACCTTC	CASRSGGPSGGYTF
TRBV2	NA	NA	TRBJ2-3	TGTGCCAGCGGGAGGTGGGGGAGGACAGATACGCAGTATTTT	CASGRWGRTDTQYF
TRBV30	NA	NA	TRBJ1-2	TGTGCCTGGGGCACGTCCAGAGGCGGCGGCTACACCTTC	CAWGTSRGGGYTF
TRBV29-1	NA	NA	TRBJ2-5	TGCAGCACAAGGACTTCCCTGCAGACCCAGTACTTC	CSTRTSLQTQYF
TRBV29-1	NA	once	TRBJ2-2	TGCAGCGTTGAAGAGGAGGAGGGGACGAACACCGGGGAGCTGTTTTTT	CSVEEEEGTNTGELFF
TRBV19	TRBD1	NA	TRBJ1-2	TGTGCCAGTAGTTCAAGAGCGGGACAGGATACCTATGGCTACACCTTC	CASSSRAGQDTYGYTF
TRBV7-9	NA	NA	TRBJ2-1	TGTGCCAGCAGTCCTAGGGAAGGGGATGAGCAGTTCTTC	CASSPREGDEQFF
TRBV30	NA	once	TRBJ1-6	TGTGCCTGGAGTGTACGGGGAAGGAGGACACCCCTCCACTTT	CAWSVRGRRTPLHF
TRBV19	NA	NA	TRBJ2-1	TGTGCCAGTAGTATTCGGTCACTTCCAACTCCCTACAATGAGCAGTTCTTC	CASSIRSLPTPYNEQFF
TRBV18	TRBD1	NA	TRBJ2-2	TGTGCCAGCTCACCAGCGATCTCACAGGGGAACGGGGAGCTGTTTTTT	CASSPAISQGNGELFF
TRBV6-5	NA	NA	TRBJ1-2	TGTGCCAGCAGTCTGACAGGCACTTACGGCTACACCTTC	CASSLTGTYGYTF
TRBV7-9	NA	NA	TRBJ2-3	TGTGCCAGCAGCTTATCAAATACGCAGTATTTT	CASSLSNTQYF
TRBV30	TRBD1	NA	TRBJ1-5	TGTGCCTGCAAGGGACAGGGGCAGACTCAGCCCCAGCATTTT	CACKGQGQTQPQHF
TRBV19	TRBD1	NA	TRBJ2-5	TGTGCCAGTAGTCCGCGTAGACAGGGGGTAGAAGAGACCCAGTACTTC	CASSPRRQGVEETQYF
TRBV7-2	TRBD2	NA	TRBJ2-7	TGTGCCAGCAGCTTAGCTTCGGGGGGGACTTCCTACGAGCAGTACTTC	CASSLASGGTSYEQYF
TRBV25-1	NA	NA	TRBJ2-1	TGTGCCAGCAGTCTATCTTCAGGGGGGTCCTCCTACAATGAGCAGTTCTTC	CASSLSSGGSSYNEQFF
TRBV27	TRBD1	NA	TRBJ2-7	TGTGCCAGCGCGACAGGGATTTCCTACGAGCAGTACTTC	CASATGISYEQYF
TRBV30	TRBD1	NA	TRBJ1-2	TGTGCCTGGAGTAGACGGGGACAGCGGTATGGCTACACCTTC	CAWSRRGQRYGYTF
TRBV7-9	TRBD2	NA	TRBJ2-1	TGTGCCAGCAGCTCGGGTAGCGGGAGCAATGAGCAGTTCTTC	CASSSGSGSNEQFF
TRBV24-1	TRBD1	NA	TRBJ2-7	TGTGCCACCATATTTACAGGGGTCTACGAGCAGTACTTC	CATIFTGVYEQYF